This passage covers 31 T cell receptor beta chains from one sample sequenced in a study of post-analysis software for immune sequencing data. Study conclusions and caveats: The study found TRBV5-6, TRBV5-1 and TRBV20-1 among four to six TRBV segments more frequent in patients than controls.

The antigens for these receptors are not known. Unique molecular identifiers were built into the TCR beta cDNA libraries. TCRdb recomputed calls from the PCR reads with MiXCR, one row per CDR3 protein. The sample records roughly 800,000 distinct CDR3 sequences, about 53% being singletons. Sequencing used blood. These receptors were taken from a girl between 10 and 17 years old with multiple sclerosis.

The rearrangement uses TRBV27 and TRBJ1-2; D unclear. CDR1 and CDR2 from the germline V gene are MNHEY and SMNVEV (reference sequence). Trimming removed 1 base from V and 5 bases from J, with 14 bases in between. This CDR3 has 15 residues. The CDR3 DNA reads TGTGCCAGCAGTTTATACCCAAGGGTGAGGTATGGCTACACCTTC. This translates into CASSLYPRVRYGYTF.

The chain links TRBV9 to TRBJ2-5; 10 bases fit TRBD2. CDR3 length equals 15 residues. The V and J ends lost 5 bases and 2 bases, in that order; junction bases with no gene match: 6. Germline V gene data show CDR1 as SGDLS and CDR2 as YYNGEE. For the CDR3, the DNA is TGTGCCAGCAGTCCTAGCGGGGGACTTCAAGAGACCCAGTACTTC. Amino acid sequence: CASSPSGGLQETQYF.

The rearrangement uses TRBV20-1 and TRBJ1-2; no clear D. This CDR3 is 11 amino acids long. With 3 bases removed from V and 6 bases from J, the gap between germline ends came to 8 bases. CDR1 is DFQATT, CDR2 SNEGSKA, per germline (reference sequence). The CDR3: CSASHSHGYTF. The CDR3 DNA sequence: TGCAGTGCTAGTCATAGCCATGGCTACACCTTC.

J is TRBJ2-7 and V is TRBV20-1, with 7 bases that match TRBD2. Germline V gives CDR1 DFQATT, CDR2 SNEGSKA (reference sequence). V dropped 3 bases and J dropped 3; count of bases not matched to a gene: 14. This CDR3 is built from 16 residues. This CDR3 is CSASYRASGGGYEQYF. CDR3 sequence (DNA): TGCAGTGCTAGCTATAGGGCTAGCGGTGGAGGCTACGAGCAGTACTTC.

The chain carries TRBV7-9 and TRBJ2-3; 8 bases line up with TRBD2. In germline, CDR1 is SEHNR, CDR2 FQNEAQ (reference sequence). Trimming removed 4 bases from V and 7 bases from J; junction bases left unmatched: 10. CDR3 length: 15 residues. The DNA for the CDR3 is TGTGCCAGCAGCTCGACGACGGGAGGGGAGAATACGCAGTATTTT. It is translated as CASSSTTGGENTQYF. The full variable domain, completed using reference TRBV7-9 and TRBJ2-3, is DTGVSQNPRHKITKRGQNVTFRCDPISEHNRLYWYRQTLGQGPEFLTYFQNEAQLEKSRLLSDRFSAERPKGSFSTLEIQRTEQGDSAMYLCASSSTTGGENTQYFGPGTRLTVL.

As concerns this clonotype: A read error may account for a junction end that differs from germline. Here the CDR3 reads CNVDLSGQGYEKLFF. DNA of the CDR3: TGCAACGTTGATCTGTCGGGACAGGGGTATGAAAAACTGTTTTTT. The J gene is TRBJ1-4, the V gene TRBV29-1, with 10 bases fitting TRBD1. The CDR3 totals 15 residues. Germline loops: CDR1 SQVTM, CDR2 ANQGSEA.

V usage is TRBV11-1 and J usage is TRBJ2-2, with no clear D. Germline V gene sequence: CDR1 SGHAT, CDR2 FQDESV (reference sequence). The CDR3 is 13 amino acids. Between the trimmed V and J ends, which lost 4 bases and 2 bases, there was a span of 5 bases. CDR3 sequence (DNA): TGTGCCAGCAGCTCGGTAAACACCGGGGAGCTGTTTTTT. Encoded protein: CASSSVNTGELFF.

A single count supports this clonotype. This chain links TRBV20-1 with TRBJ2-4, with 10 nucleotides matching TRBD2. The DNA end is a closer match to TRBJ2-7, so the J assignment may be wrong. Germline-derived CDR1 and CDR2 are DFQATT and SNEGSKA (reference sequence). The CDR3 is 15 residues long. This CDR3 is CSAPSPSGGIYEQYF. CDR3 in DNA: TGCAGTGCTCCGAGTCCTAGCGGGGGAATCTACGAGCAGTACTTC.

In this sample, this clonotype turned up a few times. CDR3 amino acids: CSARPAAGGGAHYEQYF. The CDR3 DNA follows: TGCAGTGCTAGACCCGCGGCGGGGGGAGGGGCTCACTACGAGCAGTACTTC. The genes are TRBV20-1 and TRBJ2-7; TRBD2 matches 8 bases. The CDR3 runs 17 residues. Germline trimming cut 2 bases from V and 3 bases from J; bases unmatched to any gene: 15. Germline CDR1 DFQATT, CDR2 SNEGSKA (reference sequence).

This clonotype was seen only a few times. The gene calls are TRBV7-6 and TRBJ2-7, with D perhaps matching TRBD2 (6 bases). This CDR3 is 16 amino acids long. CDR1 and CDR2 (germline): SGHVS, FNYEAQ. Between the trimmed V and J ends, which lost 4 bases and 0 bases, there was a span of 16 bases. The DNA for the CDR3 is TGTGCCAGCAGCTCCCGGGGGTGGCTTGACTCCTACGAGCAGTACTTC. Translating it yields CASSSRGWLDSYEQYF.

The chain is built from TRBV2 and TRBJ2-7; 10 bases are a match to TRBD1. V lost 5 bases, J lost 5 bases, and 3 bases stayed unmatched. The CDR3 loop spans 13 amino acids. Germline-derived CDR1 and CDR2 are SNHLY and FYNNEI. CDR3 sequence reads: CASSPDRGDEQYF. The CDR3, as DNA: TGTGCCAGCAGTCCGGACAGGGGGGACGAGCAGTACTTC.

CDR3 loop: CASSFNVIAGVDNEQYF. In DNA form, the CDR3 reads TGCGCCAGCAGCTTTAATGTGATAGCGGGAGTGGACAATGAGCAGTACTTC. This sequence joins TRBV5-1 and TRBJ2-7; TRBD2 agrees at 9 bases. Germline CDR1 and CDR2: SGHRS and YFSETQ. Trimming cost V 2 bases and J 7 bases; bases outside gene matches: 16. The length of the CDR3 is 17 residues.

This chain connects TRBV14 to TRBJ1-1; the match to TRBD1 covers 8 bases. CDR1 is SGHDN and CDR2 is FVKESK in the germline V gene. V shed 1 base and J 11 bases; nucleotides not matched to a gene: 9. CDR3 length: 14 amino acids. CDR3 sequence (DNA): TGTGCCAGCAGCCAAGTCAGGGACAGGTTCCGGGCTTTCTTT. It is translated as CASSQVRDRFRAFF.

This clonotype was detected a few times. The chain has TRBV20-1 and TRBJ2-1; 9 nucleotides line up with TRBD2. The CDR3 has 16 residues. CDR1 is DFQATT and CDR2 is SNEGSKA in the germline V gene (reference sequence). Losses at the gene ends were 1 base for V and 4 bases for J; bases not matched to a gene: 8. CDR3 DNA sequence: TGCAGTGCTAGAGCCCCCGCGGGGGGGCCGTACAATGAGCAGTTCTTC. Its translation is CSARAPAGGPYNEQFF.

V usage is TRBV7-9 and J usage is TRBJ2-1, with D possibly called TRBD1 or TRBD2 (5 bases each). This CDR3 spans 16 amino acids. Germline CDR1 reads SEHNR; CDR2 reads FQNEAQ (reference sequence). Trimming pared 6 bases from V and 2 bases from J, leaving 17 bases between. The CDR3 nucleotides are TGTGCCAGCAGTAGAACCGGGGCGGCCGCCTACAATGAGCAGTTCTTC. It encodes CASSRTGAAAYNEQFF.

The CDR3 sequence: CASSLAVSGGTYEQYF. CDR3 nucleotide sequence: TGTGCCAGCAGCTTAGCTGTTAGCGGGGGGACCTACGAGCAGTACTTC. The V call is TRBV7-6, the J call TRBJ2-7; 10 nucleotides match TRBD2. This CDR3 contains 16 residues. Germline loops: CDR1 SGHVS, CDR2 FNYEAQ. V trimming: 0 bases; J trimming: 2 bases; junction bases outside the gene matches: 4.

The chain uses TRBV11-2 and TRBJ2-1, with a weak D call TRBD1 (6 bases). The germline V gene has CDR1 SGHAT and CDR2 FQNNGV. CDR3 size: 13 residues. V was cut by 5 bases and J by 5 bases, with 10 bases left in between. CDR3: CASSRGGNNEQFF. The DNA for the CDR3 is TGTGCCAGCAGCCGAGGGGGTAACAATGAGCAGTTCTTC.

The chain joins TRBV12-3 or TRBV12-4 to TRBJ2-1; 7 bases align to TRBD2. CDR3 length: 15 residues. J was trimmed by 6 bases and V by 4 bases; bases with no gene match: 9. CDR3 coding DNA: TGTGCCAGCAGTTCGGGCGGGAGCTCGTTCAATGAGCAGTTCTTC. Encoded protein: CASSSGGSSFNEQFF.

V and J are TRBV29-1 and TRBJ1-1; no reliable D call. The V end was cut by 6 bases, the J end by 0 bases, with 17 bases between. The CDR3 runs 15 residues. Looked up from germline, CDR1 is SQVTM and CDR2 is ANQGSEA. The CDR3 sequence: CSVEGFRHMNTEAFF. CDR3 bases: TGCAGCGTGGAGGGATTCAGGCATATGAACACTGAAGCTTTCTTT.

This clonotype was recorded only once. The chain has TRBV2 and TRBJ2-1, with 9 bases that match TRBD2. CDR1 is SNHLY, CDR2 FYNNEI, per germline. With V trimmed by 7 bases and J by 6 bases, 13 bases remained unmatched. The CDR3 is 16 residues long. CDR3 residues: CASNRIAGEIRNEQFF. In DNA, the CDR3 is TGTGCCAGCAATCGAATAGCGGGAGAGATCCGCAATGAGCAGTTCTTC.

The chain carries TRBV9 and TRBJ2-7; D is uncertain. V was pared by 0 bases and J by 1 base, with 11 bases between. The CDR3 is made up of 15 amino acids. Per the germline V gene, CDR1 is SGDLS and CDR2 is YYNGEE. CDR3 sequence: CASSVGAVRSYEQYF. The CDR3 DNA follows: TGTGCCAGCAGCGTAGGGGCAGTTAGATCCTACGAGCAGTACTTC.

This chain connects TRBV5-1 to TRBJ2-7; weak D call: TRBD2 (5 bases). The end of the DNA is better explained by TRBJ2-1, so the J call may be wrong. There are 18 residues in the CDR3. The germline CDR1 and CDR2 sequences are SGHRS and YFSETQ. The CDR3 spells CASSLGVVGLGLVNEQFF. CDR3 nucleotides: TGCGCCAGCAGCCTGGGAGTAGTCGGGCTAGGTCTAGTCAATGAGCAGTTCTTC.

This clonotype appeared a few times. CDR3: CATSRDRRDFRADNYEQYF. CDR3 nucleotide sequence: TGTGCCACCAGCAGAGATCGAAGGGACTTTAGGGCAGACAATTACGAGCAGTACTTC. J is TRBJ2-5 and V is TRBV15; D may be TRBD2 (6 bases). Judging by the DNA end, TRBJ2-7 fits better; the J call may be wrong. This CDR3 comprises 19 residues. Per germline, CDR1 LNHNV and CDR2 YYDKDF (reference sequence).

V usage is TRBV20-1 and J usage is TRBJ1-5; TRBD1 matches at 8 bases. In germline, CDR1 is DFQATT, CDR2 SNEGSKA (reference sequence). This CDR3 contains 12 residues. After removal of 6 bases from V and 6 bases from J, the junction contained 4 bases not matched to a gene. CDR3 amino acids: CSASGGPQPQHF. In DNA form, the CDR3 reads TGCAGTGCCTCAGGGGGCCCTCAGCCCCAGCATTTT.

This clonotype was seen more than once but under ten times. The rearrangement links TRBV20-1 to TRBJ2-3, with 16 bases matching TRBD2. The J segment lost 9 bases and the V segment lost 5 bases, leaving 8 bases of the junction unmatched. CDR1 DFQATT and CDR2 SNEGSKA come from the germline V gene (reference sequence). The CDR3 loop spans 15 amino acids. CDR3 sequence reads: CSAYELGLAGGTQYF. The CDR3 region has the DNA TGCAGTGCTTACGAGTTGGGACTAGCGGGAGGGACGCAGTATTTT.

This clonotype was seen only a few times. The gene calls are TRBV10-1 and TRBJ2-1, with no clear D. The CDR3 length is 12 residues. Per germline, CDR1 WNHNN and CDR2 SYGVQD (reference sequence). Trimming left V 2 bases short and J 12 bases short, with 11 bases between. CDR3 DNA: TGCGCCAGCAGTGAGGGTGCGTCGGGGCAGTTCTTC. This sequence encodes CASSEGASGQFF.

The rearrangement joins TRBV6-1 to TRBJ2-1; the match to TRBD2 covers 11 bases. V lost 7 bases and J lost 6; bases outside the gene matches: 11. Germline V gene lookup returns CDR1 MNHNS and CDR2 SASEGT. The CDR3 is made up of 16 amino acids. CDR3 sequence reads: CASIPPASGRRNEQFF. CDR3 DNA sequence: TGTGCCAGCATCCCCCCGGCTAGCGGGAGGCGCAATGAGCAGTTCTTC.

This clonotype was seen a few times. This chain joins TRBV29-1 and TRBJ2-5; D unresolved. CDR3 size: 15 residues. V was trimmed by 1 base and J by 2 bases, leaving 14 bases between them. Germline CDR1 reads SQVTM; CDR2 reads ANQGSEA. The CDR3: CSVEGEGGNQETQYF. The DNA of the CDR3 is TGCAGCGTTGAAGGTGAAGGCGGCAATCAAGAGACCCAGTACTTC.

The CDR3 loop reads CASSEPRFYGYTF. The CDR3 region has the DNA TGTGCCAGCAGTGAACCCAGGTTCTATGGCTACACCTTC. The gene calls are TRBV25-1 and TRBJ1-2; D is uncertain. V was pared by 2 bases and J by 4 bases, with 8 bases between. The CDR3 is made up of 13 amino acids. The V gene's germline CDR1 is MGHDK and CDR2 SYGVNS.

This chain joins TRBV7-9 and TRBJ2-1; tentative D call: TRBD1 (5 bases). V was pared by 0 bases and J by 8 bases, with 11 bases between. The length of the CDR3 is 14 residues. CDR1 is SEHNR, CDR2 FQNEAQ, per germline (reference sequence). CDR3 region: CASSLAGPEDEQFF. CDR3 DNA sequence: TGTGCCAGCAGCTTAGCGGGGCCCGAGGATGAGCAGTTCTTC. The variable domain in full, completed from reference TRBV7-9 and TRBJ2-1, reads DTGVSQNPRHKITKRGQNVTFRCDPISEHNRLYWYRQTLGQGPEFLTYFQNEAQLEKSRLLSDRFSAERPKGSFSTLEIQRTEQGDSAMYLCASSLAGPEDEQFFGPGTRLTVL.

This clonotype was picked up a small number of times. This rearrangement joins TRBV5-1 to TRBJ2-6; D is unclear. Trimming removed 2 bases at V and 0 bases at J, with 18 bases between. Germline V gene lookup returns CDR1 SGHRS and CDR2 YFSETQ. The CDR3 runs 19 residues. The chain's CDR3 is CASSFPMMPRSSGANVLTF. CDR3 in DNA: TGCGCCAGCAGCTTTCCCATGATGCCCCGGAGCTCTGGGGCCAACGTCCTGACTTTC.